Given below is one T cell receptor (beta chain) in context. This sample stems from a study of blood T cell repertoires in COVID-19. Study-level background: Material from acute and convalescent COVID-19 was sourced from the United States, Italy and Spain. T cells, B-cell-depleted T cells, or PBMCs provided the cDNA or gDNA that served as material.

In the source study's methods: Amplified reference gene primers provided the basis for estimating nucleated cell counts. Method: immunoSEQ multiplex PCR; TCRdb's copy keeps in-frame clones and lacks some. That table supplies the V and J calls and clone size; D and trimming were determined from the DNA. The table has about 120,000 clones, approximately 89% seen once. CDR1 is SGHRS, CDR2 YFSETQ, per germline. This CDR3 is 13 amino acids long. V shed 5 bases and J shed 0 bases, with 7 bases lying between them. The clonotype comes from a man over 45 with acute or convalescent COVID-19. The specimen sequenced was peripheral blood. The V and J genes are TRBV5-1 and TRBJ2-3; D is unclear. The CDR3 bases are TGCGCCAGCAGAGAGGCTAGCACAGATACGCAGTATTTT. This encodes CASREASTDTQYF.